Sequencing of this TCR beta chain was carried out in a study of blood T cells in healthy people across ages (dated by TCRdb to the mid-2010s). Study-level background: In model experiments, template switching captured about one uniquely barcoded TCR beta cDNA molecule for every two T cells. The study measured age-related changes in TCR beta repertoire diversity using deep sequencing normalized with unique cDNA molecular identifiers. Donors were grouped into four age groups: young (average roughly 17 years), middle-aged (roughly 37), aged (around 60) and long-lived (less than 85). Donors of different ages were randomly distributed across sequencing lanes to avoid experimental bias. The study analyzed two additional independent replicas of 1 million unique cDNA reads from the same blood draw for two donors, one aged 18 to 29 and one aged 80 or older. Broad study findings and their caveats: A strong correlation was found between observed TCR beta diversity and the percentage of naive T cells measured by flow cytometry. Because donor CMV infection status was unknown, age-related changes in expanded clonotypes were potentially confounded. Because profiling used bulk unsorted PBMCs, naive and antigen-experienced compartments could not be compared conclusively. As age increased, observed TCR beta diversity per million T cells dropped in a roughly linear way, and a significant reduction was already evident by age approximately 40. The long-lived group showed more naive CD4+ T cells, fewer expanded clones and increased TCR diversity than the aged group, suggesting age selection. Estimates of total diversity from one million sequenced T cells were regarded as lower bounds and underestimates.

This clonotype was found a few times. Its antigen specificity is not known. Germline is not matched at one junction end, which may reflect a read error. The CDR3 runs 12 amino acids, cysteine and phenylalanine included. This entry keeps only the CDR3 DNA: 36 bases, framed from base 1. CDR1 is given as DFQATT and CDR2 as SNEGSKA, both from the germline V gene (reference sequence). Systemically healthy Caucasian individuals from Russia, some 38 in total and aged roughly 6 to 100 years, were included as donors. Approximately 9.3 milliliters of peripheral blood were drawn from each donor into EDTA-treated Vacutainer tubes. Ficoll-Paque density-gradient centrifugation was used to isolate PBMCs, with at least 6.5 million obtained per sample. Total RNA was extracted from PBMCs with Trizol reagent, with at least 6 micrograms obtained per sample. For every donor, an aliquot of PBMCs went through flow cytometry to measure the percentages of naive CD45RAhigh/CD27high T cells.

Libraries came from 5' RACE. TCRdb names Illumina HiSeq 2500 as the instrument used. A second 7 to 11 cycle PCR used a sample-barcoded 5' primer and a J-beta primer mix. A unique molecular identifier was introduced onto each TCR beta cDNA molecule by a template-switch 5' adaptor carrying 12 random nucleotides. Each sample yielded at least 3 million CDR3-containing paired-end reads. The Mint cDNA synthesis kit, primed by a TRBC-specific oligonucleotide, was used to synthesize first-strand cDNA from all RNA. All cDNA was treated with uracil-DNA glycosylase and then went through a first 18-cycle PCR with the universal primers M1SS and BC2_uni_R. Per the source publication's procedure: Each sample was normalized by randomly selecting 1 million high-quality reads, each carrying a distinct molecular identifier. Reads sharing molecular identifiers were discarded rather than binned into consensus sequences. MiTCR, set to a Q25 quality threshold and the strictest error-elimination algorithm, was used for CDR3 identification, clonotype clustering and error correction. A nonparametric unseen species model using Euler transformation provided a lower-bound estimate of total TCR beta diversity. The public sequencing data were trimmed at Q25 with fastp and processed into clonotypes with MiXCR by TCRdb, which kept only in-frame beta chains. CDR3 protein sequences are deduplicated, and each keeps its most common genes and DNA. In this record, the V and J calls reflect TCRdb's handling and not the investigators' own analysis. The sample table holds 630,000 or so distinct CDR3 sequences, of which about 30% were seen once. 15% to 18% of the sample is taken by the ten largest.

Sequences were obtained from blood. The source is an elderly woman in good health. The V gene is TRBV20-1 and the J gene is TRBJ2-6; the D gene is perhaps TRBD1, on 5 matching bases. DNA sequence: TGCAGTGCCTTTTCTGGGGCCAACGTCCGGACTTTC. Translated, it gives CSAFSGANVRTF.